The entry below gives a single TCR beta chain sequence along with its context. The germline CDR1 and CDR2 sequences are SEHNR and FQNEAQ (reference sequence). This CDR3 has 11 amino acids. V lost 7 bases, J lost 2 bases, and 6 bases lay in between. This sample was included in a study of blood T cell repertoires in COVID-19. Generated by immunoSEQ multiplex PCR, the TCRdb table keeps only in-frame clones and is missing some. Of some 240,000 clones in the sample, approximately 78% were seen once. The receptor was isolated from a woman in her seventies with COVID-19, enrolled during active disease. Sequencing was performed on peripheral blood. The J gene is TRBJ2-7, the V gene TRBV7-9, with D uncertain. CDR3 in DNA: TGTGCCAGCAAAGGAGCCTACGAGCAGTACTTC. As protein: CASKGAYEQYF.